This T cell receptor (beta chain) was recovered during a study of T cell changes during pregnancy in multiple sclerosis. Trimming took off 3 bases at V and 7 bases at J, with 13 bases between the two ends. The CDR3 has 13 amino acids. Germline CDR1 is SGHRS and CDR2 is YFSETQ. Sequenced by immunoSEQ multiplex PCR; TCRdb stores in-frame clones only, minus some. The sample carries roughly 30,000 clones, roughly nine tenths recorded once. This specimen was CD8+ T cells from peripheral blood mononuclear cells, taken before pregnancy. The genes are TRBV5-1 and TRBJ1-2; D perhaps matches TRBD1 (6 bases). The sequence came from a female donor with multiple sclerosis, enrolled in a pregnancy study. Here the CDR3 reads CASSSTGYIGYTF. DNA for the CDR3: TGCGCCAGCAGCTCCACAGGGTACATTGGCTACACCTTC. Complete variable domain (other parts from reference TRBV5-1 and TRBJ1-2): KAGVTQTPRYLIKTRGQQVTLSCSPISGHRSVSWYQQTPGQGLQFLFEYFSETQRNKGNFPGRFSGRQFSNSRSEMNVSTLELGDSALYLCASSSTGYIGYTFGSGTRLTVV.